Below, 23 T cell receptor beta chains from the same sample are listed, as sequenced in a study of graft-versus-host responses after intestinal transplantation listed by TCRdb under 2021. In the paper's terms, the time point label means: cells obtained before transplantation from donor or recipient. The library was prepared using the immunoSEQ multiplex PCR assay. TCRdb obtained this table from immuneACCESS and retained in-frame rearrangements with V and J assigned. These tables miss some clones; where compared with another copy, unresolved V genes account for less than half of the shortfall, and the remainder is unexplained. Recorded for this sample are several thousand clones; about 24% of them occurred a single time. Clones ranked in the top ten supply 3.5% to 5.5% of the sample. The material sequenced was alloreactive CD4+ T cells from a mixed lymphocyte reaction culture, taken before intestinal transplant. What the cell subset or site label conveys for this sample: CFSE-low proliferating T cells sorted from approximately 6-day pre-transplant mixed lymphocyte reaction (GvH or HvG direction). Source of these receptors: a human patient who received an intestinal transplant.

The chain is built from TRBV28 and TRBJ1-2, with D tentatively TRBD1 (6 bases). V was pared by 8 bases and J by 3 bases, with 10 bases between. The CDR3 covers 12 residues. Germline CDR1 and CDR2: MDHEN and SYDVKM. The CDR3 spells CASGRGDYGYTF. As DNA, the CDR3 is TGTGCCAGCGGGAGGGGGGACTATGGCTACACCTTC.

The chain couples TRBV6-5 to TRBJ2-7; 7 bases align to TRBD2. Germline lookup yields CDR1 MNHEY and CDR2 SVGAGI. The CDR3 runs 16 residues. With V trimmed by 2 bases and J by 3 bases, 10 bases remained unmatched. The CDR3 spells CASSYLGHGGGYEQYF. CDR3 coding DNA: TGTGCCAGCAGTTACCTCGGGCACGGCGGGGGCTACGAGCAGTACTTC.

This clone was recorded a few times. J is TRBJ2-1 and V is TRBV4-1, with TRBD2 matching 8 bases. Germline CDR1 is MGHRA and CDR2 is YSYEKL. V lost 1 base to trimming and J lost 5 bases; unmatched junction nucleotides: 10. The CDR3 is 17 residues long. CDR3 in DNA: TGCGCCAGCAGCCAAGTGTCCTTCCGGGAGGGGGACAATGAGCAGTTCTTC. Protein: CASSQVSFREGDNEQFF.

This clone has a single count. DNA for the CDR3: TGTGCCTGGAGCCACGGAAATCAGCCCCAGCATTTT. It translates to CAWSHGNQPQHF. The chain uses TRBV30 and TRBJ1-5; D is ambiguous. The CDR3 loop spans 12 amino acids. Per the germline V gene, CDR1 is GTSNPN and CDR2 is SVGIG (reference sequence). V dropped 3 bases and J dropped 4 bases, with 7 bases sitting between them.

There are a few counts of this clone. The V gene is TRBV7-3, the J gene TRBJ2-1, with 12 bases matching TRBD2. Germline V gene lookup returns CDR1 SGHTA and CDR2 FQGTGA. The length of the CDR3 is 14 residues. V gave up 5 bases and J gave up 10 bases; unmatched junction bases: 6. CDR3 residues: CASSLAGGLGEQFF. The DNA of the CDR3 is TGTGCCAGCAGCCTAGCGGGAGGGTTAGGAGAGCAGTTCTTC.

Only a few counts were recorded for this clone. The rearrangement uses TRBV4-2 and TRBJ1-3, with 7 bases aligning to TRBD1. With V trimmed by 0 bases and J by 4 bases, 6 bases remained unmatched. The CDR3 sequence is 16 residues long. CDR1 is LGHNA and CDR2 is YNFKEQ in the germline V gene. CDR3 DNA: TGTGCCAGCAGCCAAGAGCACAGGGGACGGGGAAACACCATATATTTT. Protein product: CASSQEHRGRGNTIYF.

This chain links TRBV18 with TRBJ2-1, with D maybe TRBD1 (5 bases). From germline, CDR1 is KGHSH and CDR2 LQKENI. V was clipped by 0 bases and J by 8 bases, with 11 bases between them. The CDR3 is 14 amino acids. The CDR3 nucleotides read TGTGCCAGCTCACCACCTTCAGGGTCGGATGAGCAGTTCTTC. This codes for CASSPPSGSDEQFF.

In its sample, this clone ranks as medium-sized (0.01 to 0.1%). The chain employs TRBV6-6 and TRBJ1-4, with D hard to call. The germline CDR1 and CDR2 sequences are MNHNY and SVGAGI (reference sequence). The CDR3 covers 14 residues. V lost 5 bases and J lost 2, with 9 bases in between. This CDR3 reads CASSPPVTNEKLFF. The CDR3 DNA reads TGTGCCAGCAGTCCCCCCGTCACTAATGAAAAACTGTTTTTT.

The sample holds a few counts of this clone. The chain carries TRBV10-2 and TRBJ1-3; D might be TRBD1 (6 bases). The CDR3 is made up of 14 amino acids. Trimming took off 3 bases at V and 2 bases at J, with 8 bases between the two ends. CDR1 and CDR2 from the germline V gene are WSHSY and SAAADI. CDR3 nucleotides: TGCGCCAGCAGTGAACAGGGACCTGGAAACACCATATATTTT. This sequence encodes CASSEQGPGNTIYF.

This chain uses TRBV7-3 with TRBJ2-3; TRBD2 matches 10 bases. The germline V gene encodes CDR1 SGHTA and CDR2 FQGTGA. The J segment lost 4 bases and the V segment lost 6 bases, leaving 7 bases of the junction unmatched. CDR3 length: 15 residues. The CDR3 loop is CASSSSGRGADTQYF. The CDR3 coding sequence is TGTGCCAGCAGTTCTAGCGGGAGAGGGGCAGATACGCAGTATTTT.

The chain is built from TRBV29-1 and TRBJ2-3; 13 nucleotides line up with TRBD2. The CDR3 consists of 15 residues. Unmatched junction bases numbered 3, after V lost 3 bases and J lost 3 bases. Germline V gene sequence: CDR1 SQVTM, CDR2 ANQGSEA. CDR3 residues: CSVERLAGGTDTQYF. The CDR3 region has the DNA TGCAGCGTTGAGCGACTAGCGGGAGGAACAGATACGCAGTATTTT.

This clone was seen only a few times. This chain connects TRBV1 to TRBJ2-1; no check of the table's D call, TRBD2, against the DNA was made. TRBV1 is a documented pseudogene. The CDR3 extends over 19 amino acids. The CDR3 DNA reads as TGCACCAGCAGCCAAGATCCTAACACGGGAGTTAAGAACTACAATGAGCAGTTCTTC. Protein: CTSSQDPNTGVKNYNEQFF.

The chain combines TRBV21-1 with TRBJ2-3; the tabulated D call, TRBD2, remains unverified against the DNA. TRBV21-1 is tagged as a pseudogene. CDR3 length: 16 amino acids. CDR3 residues: CASSKEREGSTDTQYF. In DNA, the CDR3 is TGTGCCAGCAGCAAAGAACGGGAAGGAAGCACAGATACGCAGTATTTT.

In its sample, this clone ranks as medium-sized. The chain combines TRBV6-5 with TRBJ2-7, with 9 bases that match TRBD1. CDR3 length: 15 amino acids. With V trimmed by 2 bases and J by 2 bases, 4 bases remained unmatched. CDR1 MNHEY and CDR2 SVGAGI come from the germline V gene. The CDR3 nucleotides are TGTGCCAGCAGTTACAGTTGGACAGGGGCCTACGAGCAGTACTTC. Translated, it gives CASSYSWTGAYEQYF.

This chain connects TRBV11-2 to TRBJ2-7; 13 nucleotides line up with TRBD2. CDR1 is SGHAT, CDR2 FQNNGV, per germline. V lost 8 bases to trimming and J lost 5 bases; unmatched junction nucleotides: 18. The length of the CDR3 is 18 residues. CDR3 nucleotide sequence: TGTGCCAGCCGAGTCCTGGGCAACGGACTAGCGGGAGCCCACGAGCAGTACTTC. It encodes CASRVLGNGLAGAHEQYF. Supplemented by reference TRBV11-2 and TRBJ2-7, the full variable domain reads EAGVAQSPRYKIIEKRQSVAFWCNPISGHATLYWYQQILGQGPKLLIQFQNNGVVDDSQLPKDRFSAERLKGVDSTLKIQPAKLEDSAVYLCASRVLGNGLAGAHEQYFGPGTRLTVT.

This chain links TRBV9 with TRBJ2-1, with 15 bases aligning to TRBD2. Trimming cost V 4 bases and J 7 bases; bases outside gene matches: 9. CDR1 and CDR2 (germline): SGDLS, YYNGEE. This CDR3 contains 17 residues. In nucleotides, the CDR3 is TGTGCCAGCAGCTCCGGGACTAGCGGGAGGCCGGGAAATGAGCAGTTCTTC. It yields the protein CASSSGTSGRPGNEQFF.

This chain connects TRBV6-5 to TRBJ2-7; 9 nucleotides line up with TRBD2. The germline gives CDR1 MNHEY, CDR2 SVGAGI. The CDR3 has 16 amino acids. The junction had 5 bases not matched to a gene; V was cut back by 0 bases and J by 2 bases. This CDR3 reads CASSYSILAGAYEQYF. CDR3 nucleotide sequence: TGTGCCAGCAGTTACTCGATCTTAGCGGGAGCCTACGAGCAGTACTTC.

In this sample, this clone turned up once. J is TRBJ2-1 and V is TRBV6-5; TRBD1 matches at 9 bases. The germline V gene has CDR1 MNHEY and CDR2 SVGAGI. The V gene end was trimmed by 5 bases and the J gene end by 10 bases; junction bases not matched to a gene: 6. The CDR3 spans 13 residues. The chain's CDR3 is CASSQQGAKEQFF. The CDR3 DNA reads TGTGCCAGCAGTCAACAGGGGGCTAAAGAGCAGTTCTTC.

This clone counts as medium-sized. The CDR3 DNA reads TGTGCCAGCAGTGAATTGTCCCGGGGTAGGGACGAGCAGTACTTC. Protein: CASSELSRGRDEQYF. V usage is TRBV25-1 and J usage is TRBJ2-7; TRBD2 is a possible D gene (5 bases). The CDR3 is made up of 15 amino acids. CDR1 is MGHDK, CDR2 SYGVNS, per germline. V was pared by 1 base and J by 5 bases, with 15 bases between.

By share of the sample, this clone is medium-sized (0.01 to 0.1%). J is TRBJ1-2 and V is TRBV6-5, with D unclear. The V end was cut by 0 bases, the J end by 4 bases, with 12 bases between. CDR1 is MNHEY and CDR2 is SVGAGI in the germline V gene. The CDR3 extends over 15 amino acids. CDR3 protein: CASSYSLAGGYGYTF. CDR3 nucleotide sequence: TGTGCCAGCAGTTACTCGCTGGCTGGCGGCTATGGCTACACCTTC.

This rearrangement joins TRBV6-1 to TRBJ2-7; TRBD2 might be the D (5 bases). CDR3 length: 12 residues. Germline CDR1 is MNHNS and CDR2 is SASEGT. V dropped 8 bases and J dropped 1 base, with 9 bases sitting between them. CDR3 protein: CASSGSSYEQYF. CDR3 in DNA: TGTGCCAGCTCGGGGAGTTCCTACGAGCAGTACTTC.

V is TRBV7-3 and J is TRBJ2-1; D is ambiguous. Trimming cost V 5 bases and J 0 bases, with 5 bases left between them. Germline values: CDR1 SGHTA, CDR2 FQGTGA. The CDR3 is 13 amino acids. This CDR3 is CASSPGSYNEQFF. The CDR3 region has the DNA TGTGCCAGCAGCCCGGGCTCCTACAATGAGCAGTTCTTC.

This sequence joins TRBV28 and TRBJ1-2; no clear D gene. V gave up 7 bases and J gave up 8 bases, with 14 bases separating them. Germline CDR1 and CDR2: MDHEN and SYDVKM. The CDR3 has 12 amino acids. This CDR3 is CASKMYVEGYTF. The CDR3 nucleotides read TGTGCCAGCAAAATGTACGTAGAAGGCTACACCTTC.